What follows are 21 T cell receptor beta chains derived from one specimen sequenced in a study of cytomegalovirus exposure and HLA in healthy donors. In the PCR, 60 Vbeta and 13 Jbeta primers were used. The table came from immunoSEQ multiplex PCR; TCRdb's copy has only in-frame clones and leaves some out. Of 120,000 to 150,000 clones detected, 60% to 80% appear once; the ten largest clones hold 1.5% to 2%. Source material: PBMCs. These receptors were collected from a woman younger than 45 in good health and CMV-seronegative.

The chain joins TRBV28 to TRBJ1-3, with D uncertain. Trimming took 5 bases from V and 0 from J, leaving 17 bases between them. The CDR3 contains 17 residues. The germline V gene has CDR1 MDHEN and CDR2 SYDVKM. The CDR3 nucleotides are TGTGCCAGCAGTCTCAACCCGGAGAACCTCTCTGGAAACACCATATATTTT. Translation: CASSLNPENLSGNTIYF.

V gene TRBV30 combines with J gene TRBJ2-7; no reliable D call. The CDR3 is made up of 13 amino acids. The V end was cut by 5 bases, the J end by 0 bases, with 11 bases between. Germline CDR1 is GTSNPN and CDR2 is SVGIG (reference sequence). The CDR3 reads CAWGRDTSYEQYF. CDR3 in DNA: TGTGCCTGGGGCCGCGACACCTCCTACGAGCAGTACTTC.

This chain uses TRBV5-1 with TRBJ1-2; a weak D match, TRBD1 (6 bases). V lost 5 bases, J lost 4 bases, and 15 bases lay in between. The CDR3 runs to 14 residues. CDR1 and CDR2 (germline): SGHRS, YFSETQ. CDR3: CASSSGDRIYGYTF. CDR3 DNA: TGCGCCAGCAGTTCAGGAGACAGGATCTATGGCTACACCTTC.

The chain links TRBV19 to TRBJ2-5; D is ambiguous. Trimming pared 5 bases from V and 5 bases from J, leaving 9 bases between. The CDR3 spans 12 residues. From germline, CDR1 is LNHDA and CDR2 SQIVND (reference sequence). The CDR3 here is CASSAGWETQYF. In DNA, the CDR3 is TGTGCCAGTAGTGCCGGGTGGGAGACCCAGTACTTC.

This clone was counted only a few times. The CDR3 DNA reads as TGTGCCACCAGCAGAGATTCGGGGGGAAACACCATATATTTT. Encoded protein: CATSRDSGGNTIYF. The rearrangement joins TRBV15 to TRBJ1-3; the D is unclear. Germline CDR1 is LNHNV and CDR2 is YYDKDF (reference sequence). CDR3 length: 14 residues. V was cut by 0 bases and J by 4 bases, with 7 bases left in between.

This chain connects TRBV30 to TRBJ1-6; 7 bases fit TRBD1. Germline V gene sequence: CDR1 GTSNPN, CDR2 SVGIG (reference sequence). V was clipped by 5 bases and J by 6 bases; unmatched bases: 1. The CDR3 length is 12 residues. CDR3 loop: CAWDRVNSPLHF. CDR3 DNA: TGTGCCTGGGACAGGGTTAATTCACCCCTCCACTTT.

V and J are TRBV2 and TRBJ2-1; D might be TRBD2 (6 bases). There are 12 residues in the CDR3. Deletions cut 5 bases from V and 15 bases from J, with 17 bases between. Germline V CDR1 and CDR2: SNHLY, FYNNEI. CDR3: CASSSGLSQGFF. The CDR3 bases are TGTGCCAGCAGTTCGGGACTGTCTCAGGGGTTCTTC.

This chain joins TRBV2 and TRBJ2-7; 12 bases line up with TRBD2. V shed 6 bases and J 6 bases; nucleotides not matched to a gene: 6. CDR3 length: 14 residues. Germline lookup yields CDR1 SNHLY and CDR2 FYNNEI. This CDR3 reads CASSLLAGGLEQYF. The CDR3 region has the DNA TGTGCCAGCAGCCTACTAGCGGGGGGCCTCGAGCAGTACTTC.

The chain combines TRBV5-1 with TRBJ1-5; D call uncertain. The V and J ends lost 0 bases and 8 bases respectively, with 15 bases between them. Germline V gene sequence: CDR1 SGHRS, CDR2 YFSETQ. CDR3 length equals 15 residues. The CDR3 bases are TGCGCCAGCAGCTTGGGGGTGGGCAGGCTGGAGCCCCAGCATTTT. It yields the protein CASSLGVGRLEPQHF.

V gene TRBV5-1 combines with J gene TRBJ2-1; 11 bases match TRBD2. CDR1 and CDR2 from the germline V gene are SGHRS and YFSETQ. V shed 0 bases, J shed 9 bases, and the junction held 2 bases outside the gene matches. This CDR3 is 14 amino acids long. CDR3 in DNA: TGCGCCAGCAGCTTGGTAACTAGCGGGGGTGAGCAGTTCTTC. Amino acids: CASSLVTSGGEQFF.

The genes are TRBV6-6 and TRBJ2-7; D is unclear. Germline V gene lookup returns CDR1 MNHNY and CDR2 SVGAGI (reference sequence). The CDR3 is 12 amino acids. Trimming took off 4 bases at V and 4 bases at J, with 8 bases between the two ends. CDR3 sequence (DNA): TGTGCCAGCAGTTCGCAAGCGTACGAGCAGTACTTC. Protein product: CASSSQAYEQYF.

The gene calls are TRBV29-1 and TRBJ1-3, with D possibly TRBD1 on 5 matching bases. The CDR3 loop spans 12 amino acids. Deletions cut 7 bases from V and 4 bases from J, with 11 bases between. Germline loops: CDR1 SQVTM, CDR2 ANQGSEA. CDR3 nucleotides: TGCAGCGCACGGGGGGAAGGAAACACCATATATTTT. This translates into CSARGEGNTIYF.

This clone was counted only a few times. The rearrangement joins TRBV7-2 to TRBJ1-3; possibly TRBD1 for D (5 bases). Germline lookup yields CDR1 SGHTA and CDR2 FQGNSA. V was shortened by 5 bases and J by 1 base, with 12 bases between the two germline ends. The CDR3 has 15 residues. The CDR3 reads CASSPPQGSGNTIYF. As DNA, the CDR3 is TGTGCCAGCAGCCCACCCCAGGGATCTGGAAACACCATATATTTT.

This chain links TRBV7-9 with TRBJ2-1; weak D call: TRBD2 (5 bases). The CDR3 covers 14 residues. The germline V gene encodes CDR1 SEHNR and CDR2 FQNEAQ (reference sequence). Between the trimmed V and J ends, which lost 1 base and 5 bases, there was a span of 9 bases. Written as DNA, the CDR3 is TGTGCCAGCAGCTTAGGAGGGATTAACAATGAGCAGTTCTTC. Translation gives CASSLGGINNEQFF.

The rearrangement links TRBV11-1 to TRBJ2-2; TRBD2 matches at 10 bases. The germline V gene encodes CDR1 SGHAT and CDR2 FQDESV (reference sequence). CDR3 size: 17 residues. V was pared by 8 bases and J by 9 bases, with 18 bases of the junction left unmatched. The CDR3 region is CASYDRAGGTMKRELFF. CDR3 nucleotide sequence: TGTGCCAGCTACGACCGAGCGGGGGGGACCATGAAGAGGGAGCTGTTTTTT.

This chain uses TRBV11-2 with TRBJ1-4; D uncertain. The length of the CDR3 is 15 residues. Germline CDR1 and CDR2: SGHAT and FQNNGV. Between the trimmed V and J ends, which lost 5 bases and 6 bases, there was a span of 16 bases. In nucleotides, the CDR3 is TGTGCCAGCAGCCTGGAATACGACCGGGATGAAAAACTGTTTTTT. Encoded protein: CASSLEYDRDEKLFF.

The genes are TRBV4-2 and TRBJ1-2; TRBD1 matches at 7 bases. This CDR3 is built from 16 residues. Unmatched junction bases numbered 9, after V lost 3 bases and J lost 2 bases. Germline CDR1 and CDR2: LGHNA and YNFKEQ. In DNA, the CDR3 is TGTGCCAGCAGCCATACAACGGGACAGCAAAACTATGGCTACACCTTC. Protein product: CASSHTTGQQNYGYTF.

This sequence joins TRBV14 and TRBJ1-3; maybe TRBD1 (6 bases). Germline V CDR1 and CDR2: SGHDN, FVKESK. The CDR3 sequence is 15 residues long. Trimming shortened V by 4 bases and J by 3 bases, and 13 bases separated the two germline ends. Here the CDR3 DNA reads TGTGCCAGCAGCCTGGCGGGGGCCGGTGGAAACACCATATATTTT. It translates to CASSLAGAGGNTIYF.

In this sample, this clone turned up a few times. The CDR3 nucleotides are TGTGCCAGCAGCTCGACAGATTACAATGAGCAGTTCTTC. Protein product: CASSSTDYNEQFF. The V and J genes are TRBV5-4 and TRBJ2-1; D is perhaps TRBD1 (5 bases). CDR3 length: 13 amino acids. Trimming took off 3 bases at V and 4 bases at J, with 8 bases between the two ends. The germline V gene has CDR1 SGHNT and CDR2 YYREEE (reference sequence).

This clone has only a few counts. CDR3 DNA: TGTGCCAGCAGTGAAGGCCCAGGGCCCCCCTACGAGCAGTACTTC. It yields the protein CASSEGPGPPYEQYF. The V call is TRBV2, the J call TRBJ2-7, with D tentatively TRBD1 (5 bases). The CDR3 length is 15 residues. CDR1 is SNHLY, CDR2 FYNNEI, per germline. V was clipped by 1 base and J by 2 bases, with 12 bases between them.

The chain combines TRBV5-1 with TRBJ1-1; D perhaps matches TRBD1 (6 bases). This CDR3 is built from 15 residues. Per the germline V gene, CDR1 is SGHRS and CDR2 is YFSETQ. V was cut by 4 bases and J by 4 bases, with 17 bases left in between. CDR3 coding DNA: TGCGCCAGCAGCGGGGCAGGGGTCTCGGGCACTGAAGCTTTCTTT. Amino acid sequence: CASSGAGVSGTEAFF. Variable domain in full (rest from reference TRBV5-1 and TRBJ1-1): KAGVTQTPRYLIKTRGQQVTLSCSPISGHRSVSWYQQTPGQGLQFLFEYFSETQRNKGNFPGRFSGRQFSNSRSEMNVSTLELGDSALYLCASSGAGVSGTEAFFGQGTRLTVV.